The 2 T cell receptor beta chains listed next were all sequenced from one sample in a study of blood T cell repertoires in COVID-19. Sequencing used immunoSEQ multiplex PCR; TCRdb keeps in-frame clones, though not all of them. The data contain more than 200,000 clones, 75% to 90% of them singletons. The sequenced sample was peripheral blood. The receptor set was obtained from a woman older than 75 with COVID-19, enrolled during active disease.

This clone was counted a single time. The chain carries TRBV2 and TRBJ1-5; D is unclear. Germline CDR1 and CDR2: SNHLY and FYNNEI. Between the trimmed V and J ends, which lost 6 bases and 2 bases, there was a span of 8 bases. This CDR3 has 13 residues. Here the CDR3 DNA reads TGTGCCAGCAGCGGGGAGGGCAATCAGCCCCAGCATTTT. This sequence encodes CASSGEGNQPQHF.

The gene calls are TRBV18 and TRBJ2-5; a possible D gene is TRBD1 (6 bases). Germline V gives CDR1 KGHSH, CDR2 LQKENI. The germline V and J ends were trimmed by 4 bases and 0 bases, with 12 bases remaining between them. CDR3 length: 15 residues. This CDR3 reads CASSLLGQNQETQYF. For the CDR3, the DNA is TGTGCCAGCTCACTCCTCGGACAGAACCAAGAGACCCAGTACTTC.